This T cell receptor (beta chain) was retrieved from a study of blood T cells in healthy people across ages. As regards this clonotype: Its antigen is currently unknown.

The CDR3 extends over 11 amino acids. Germline assignment: CDR1 ENHRY and CDR2 SYGVKD. V lost 4 bases to trimming and J lost 10 bases, with 10 bases between them. Study results and limitations: The unsorted PBMCs prevented any conclusive comparison of naive versus antigen-experienced cells. Researchers deemed the diversity estimates from one million T cells underestimates.

A second PCR, run for about 6 to 11 cycles, used a sample-barcoded 5' primer plus a J-beta primer mix. Each sample provided no less than 3 million CDR3-containing paired-end reads. TCRdb ran MiXCR on the 5' RACE reads and lists one entry per CDR3 protein. Among approximately 850,000 distinct CDR3 sequences listed, roughly 44% were seen once. The rearrangement links TRBV10-3 to TRBJ1-2; D is uncertain. The sample comprised blood. The TCR was taken from a man aged 60 to 69 in good health. CDR3 region: CAISGADLYTF. CDR3 bases: TGTGCCATCAGTGGGGCGGACCTCTACACCTTC.